A single sample gave rise to the 12 T cell receptor beta chains below, sequenced in a study of T cell responses to AZD1222 COVID-19 vaccine. Clones were read by immunoSEQ multiplex PCR, and TCRdb kept only the in-frame ones, dropping some. Among roughly 100,000 clones, 70% to 90% were seen once, and the ten largest hold 10%. The input for sequencing was peripheral blood, taken 28 days after the second AZD1222 dose. These receptors were collected from an adult who received the AZD1222 COVID-19 vaccine.

This clone was picked up one time. The rearrangement joins TRBV5-1 to TRBJ1-4; D call uncertain. The CDR3 totals 14 residues. V was pared by 7 bases and J by 5 bases, with 15 bases between. The germline gives CDR1 SGHRS, CDR2 YFSETQ. CDR3: CASSRFGVNEKLFF. CDR3 coding DNA: TGCGCCAGCTCCAGATTTGGGGTGAATGAAAAACTGTTTTTT.

The genes are TRBV9 and TRBJ2-7; 11 bases are a match to TRBD2. The J segment lost 6 bases and the V segment lost 3 bases, leaving 8 bases of the junction unmatched. The V gene's germline CDR1 is SGDLS and CDR2 YYNGEE. The CDR3 runs to 15 residues. Here the CDR3 reads CASSAVAGGQVEQYF. In DNA, the CDR3 is TGTGCCAGCAGCGCAGTAGCGGGAGGGCAGGTCGAGCAGTACTTC.

V and J are TRBV7-9 and TRBJ1-2, with 8 positions matching TRBD1. The J segment lost 4 bases and the V segment lost 4 bases, leaving 5 bases of the junction unmatched. This CDR3 has 14 residues. CDR1 is SEHNR, CDR2 FQNEAQ, per germline (reference sequence). The CDR3 region has the DNA TGTGCCAGCAGCTCGCAGGGGGCGGTCTATGGCTACACCTTC. Amino acids: CASSSQGAVYGYTF.

The J gene is TRBJ2-3, the V gene TRBV7-9; 7 bases match TRBD2. V shed 10 bases, J shed 0 bases, and the junction held 13 bases outside the gene matches. The CDR3 runs 16 residues. Germline CDR1 is SEHNR and CDR2 is FQNEAQ (reference sequence). As DNA, the CDR3 is TGTGCCAACGCAAGGGGTAGCGGGTTCAGCACAGATACGCAGTATTTT. Protein: CANARGSGFSTDTQYF.

The CDR3 is CASSSSYRGPQDYGYTF. For the CDR3, the DNA is TGTGCCAGCAGCTCTTCATACAGGGGGCCCCAGGACTATGGCTACACCTTC. The V and J genes are TRBV11-2 and TRBJ1-2; 9 bases are shared with TRBD1. The CDR3 is 17 residues long. Germline lookup yields CDR1 SGHAT and CDR2 FQNNGV. V was pared by 4 bases and J by 3 bases, with 12 bases of the junction left unmatched.

CDR3 DNA sequence: TGTGCCAGTAGTATGGAAAACGGGAGGGGCAATCAGCCCCAGCATTTT. Protein: CASSMENGRGNQPQHF. This sequence joins TRBV19 and TRBJ1-5; D is unclear. Germline CDR1 reads LNHDA; CDR2 reads SQIVND (reference sequence). The CDR3 extends over 16 amino acids. The ends were cut back, 3 bases at V and 2 bases at J, with 14 bases in the middle.

The gene calls are TRBV4-3 and TRBJ2-1; D possibly corresponds to TRBD1 (6 bases). This CDR3 comprises 13 residues. From germline, CDR1 is LGHNA and CDR2 YSLEER. With 4 bases removed from V and 5 bases from J, the gap between germline ends came to 9 bases. The CDR3 DNA is TGCGCCAGCAGCCTGGACAGTAACAATGAGCAGTTCTTC. Its translation is CASSLDSNNEQFF.

The chain couples TRBV7-9 to TRBJ2-2; 7 bases map to TRBD2. The CDR3 extends over 18 amino acids. The trim removed 1 base at V and 6 bases at J, leaving 14 bases unmatched. The germline V gene encodes CDR1 SEHNR and CDR2 FQNEAQ (reference sequence). The CDR3 sequence is CASSLEDWAAGDSGELFF. The CDR3 DNA follows: TGTGCCAGCAGCTTAGAGGATTGGGCGGCGGGAGACTCCGGGGAGCTGTTTTTT.

The rearrangement links TRBV5-8 to TRBJ2-1, with D tentatively TRBD1 (5 bases). Trimming stripped 1 base from V and 10 bases from J, with 12 bases between. CDR1 and CDR2 from the germline V gene are SGHTS and YDEGEE. The CDR3 sequence is 13 residues long. CDR3: CASSLPPRQEQFF. CDR3 nucleotide sequence: TGTGCCAGCAGCTTGCCTCCTAGACAGGAGCAGTTCTTC.

The J gene is TRBJ1-6, the V gene TRBV28; the D gene is possibly TRBD1 (5 bases). The CDR3 has 13 residues. Trimming took 4 bases from V and 6 from J, leaving 7 bases between them. In germline, CDR1 is MDHEN, CDR2 SYDVKM. CDR3 in DNA: TGTGCCAGCAGTTGGGACCCTAATTCACCCCTCCACTTT. This translates into CASSWDPNSPLHF.

In DNA form, the CDR3 reads TGTGCCAGCAGCACCCGGGACAGGGGGCAAGGCTACACCTTC. Translation: CASSTRDRGQGYTF. The chain couples TRBV3-1 (or the pseudogene TRBV3-2) to TRBJ1-2; TRBD1 aligns across 12 bases. There are 14 residues in the CDR3. Germline V lookup: CDR1 LGHDT, CDR2 YNNKEL (reference sequence). V was clipped by 5 bases and J by 8 bases; unmatched bases: 6.

This clone came up a few times. Other DNA sequences in the sample encode the same CDR3. V usage is TRBV9 and J usage is TRBJ1-3; the D gene is possibly TRBD1 (6 bases). Germline loops: CDR1 SGDLS, CDR2 YYNGEE. The CDR3 runs to 14 residues. Deletions cut 3 bases from V and 0 bases from J, with 7 bases between. CDR3 sequence reads: CASSEDSSGNTIYF. The CDR3 region has the DNA TGTGCCAGCAGCGAGGACAGCTCTGGAAACACCATATATTTT.